Sequencing of this T cell receptor (beta chain) was carried out in a study of graft-versus-host responses after intestinal transplantation. This CDR3 has 16 amino acids. The data were produced by immunoSEQ multiplex PCR, yet TCRdb's version contains in-frame clones alone and is incomplete. The sample consists of around 40,000 clones, approximately 95% of them appearing once. A note on this clone: Its antigen is unknown.

The rearrangement uses TRBV21-1 and TRBJ2-3; the table calls TRBD1, which could not be checked here. TRBV21-1 is given as a pseudogene. The specimen was unstimulated CD8+ T cells sorted from spleen or lymph node cells, collected before transplant. This clonotype was sampled from a human donor who was the organ donor for an intestinal transplant. CDR3 amino acids: CASRYRVEASTDTQYF. The CDR3 DNA is TGTGCCAGCAGATACAGGGTTGAGGCTAGCACAGATACGCAGTATTTT.